The following is a TCR beta chain sequence with its context. The sample comes from a study of OX40 agonist ivuxolimab in advanced cancers. Study-level background: Ivuxolimab was delivered to patients intravenously every 2 weeks at doses spanning 0.01 to 10 mg/kg.

Sequenced by immunoSEQ multiplex PCR; TCRdb stores in-frame clones only, minus some. This repertoire shows just over 60,000 clones, more than 85% found once; its top ten account for roughly 0.6%. This CDR3 contains 16 residues. CDR1 and CDR2 (germline): LNHDA, SQIVND (reference sequence). The germline V and J ends were trimmed by 5 bases and 4 bases, with 19 bases remaining between them. The source is an adult with an advanced solid tumor such as melanoma, head and neck, liver or kidney cancer. Sequenced material: CD4+ or CD8+ T cells sorted from blood, taken in a trial of the OX40 agonist ivuxolimab. V and J are TRBV19 and TRBJ2-3; D might be TRBD2 (6 bases). The CDR3 sequence is CASSHRRETGADTQYF. The CDR3 coding sequence is TGTGCCAGTAGTCACAGGAGGGAAACAGGTGCAGATACGCAGTATTTT.